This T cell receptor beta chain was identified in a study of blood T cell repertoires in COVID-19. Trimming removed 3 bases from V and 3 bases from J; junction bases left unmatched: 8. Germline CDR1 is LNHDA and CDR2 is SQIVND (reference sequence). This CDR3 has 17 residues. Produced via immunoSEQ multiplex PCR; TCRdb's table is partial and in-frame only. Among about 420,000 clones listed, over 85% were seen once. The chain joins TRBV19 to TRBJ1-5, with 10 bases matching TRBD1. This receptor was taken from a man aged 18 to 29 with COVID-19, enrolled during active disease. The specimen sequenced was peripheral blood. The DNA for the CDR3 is TGTGCCAGTAGTATCTACACCGGGACAGGGGCCAATCAGCCCCAGCATTTT. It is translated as CASSIYTGTGANQPQHF.